This is a list of T cell receptor beta chains from one sample in a study of OX40 agonist ivuxolimab in advanced cancers. Repertoires were generated with immunoSEQ multiplex PCR, while TCRdb's copy carries only in-frame clones and drops some. The sample lists approximately 52,000 clones, approximately 81% occurring once. The material was CD4+ or CD8+ T cells sorted from blood, obtained in a trial of the OX40 agonist ivuxolimab. These receptors came from an adult with an advanced solid tumor such as melanoma, head and neck, liver or kidney cancer. Both conserved end residues are part of each CDR3. Fields, in order: J gene, V gene, D gene, clone size, CDR3 protein, CDR3 DNA. D genes are given only for firm matches. The listing skips clone size in some rows; elsewhere it reads once, few, many or a size class.

J gene: TRBJ2-1; V gene: TRBV19; D gene: TRBD1; clone size: NA; CDR3 protein: CASNRARDRVSNEQFF; CDR3 DNA: TGTGCCAGTAACCGGGCACGGGACAGGGTAAGCAATGAGCAGTTCTTC
J gene: TRBJ2-3; V gene: TRBV7-9; D gene: NA; clone size: NA; CDR3 protein: CASSSTADTQYF; CDR3 DNA: TGTGCCAGCAGCTCCACCGCGGATACGCAGTATTTT
J gene: TRBJ2-1; V gene: TRBV6-5; D gene: NA; clone size: NA; CDR3 protein: CASSLTASYNEQFF; CDR3 DNA: TGTGCCAGCAGTTTGACAGCCTCCTACAATGAGCAGTTCTTC
J gene: TRBJ2-5; V gene: TRBV29-1; D gene: NA; clone size: NA; CDR3 protein: CSAYGGAETQYF; CDR3 DNA: TGCAGCGCCTACGGCGGGGCAGAGACCCAGTACTTC
J gene: TRBJ2-1; V gene: TRBV5-1; D gene: NA; clone size: NA; CDR3 protein: CASSRESGNNEQFF; CDR3 DNA: TGCGCCAGCAGCAGGGAGTCAGGGAACAATGAGCAGTTCTTC
J gene: TRBJ1-1; V gene: TRBV11-2; D gene: NA; clone size: NA; CDR3 protein: CASSSLRRLNTEAFF; CDR3 DNA: TGTGCCAGCAGCTCCCTAAGACGGCTGAACACTGAAGCTTTCTTT
J gene: TRBJ2-3; V gene: TRBV6-4; D gene: NA; clone size: NA; CDR3 protein: CASSATAATDTQYF; CDR3 DNA: TGTGCCAGCAGTGCGACAGCCGCCACAGATACGCAGTATTTT
J gene: TRBJ2-2; V gene: TRBV15; D gene: TRBD1; clone size: NA; CDR3 protein: CVTSLLGTANTGELFF; CDR3 DNA: TGTGTCACCAGTTTGCTCGGGACAGCGAACACCGGGGAGCTGTTTTTT
J gene: TRBJ1-2; V gene: TRBV7-9; D gene: TRBD1; clone size: NA; CDR3 protein: CASSPTGYGYTF; CDR3 DNA: TGTGCCAGCAGCCCGACAGGGTATGGCTACACCTTC
J gene: TRBJ2-4; V gene: TRBV4-1; D gene: NA; clone size: NA; CDR3 protein: CASSQESRATNIQYF; CDR3 DNA: TGCGCCAGCAGCCAAGAGAGCCGGGCTACGAACATTCAGTACTTC
J gene: TRBJ2-2; V gene: TRBV6-5; D gene: NA; clone size: NA; CDR3 protein: CASSSTWMEGGELFF; CDR3 DNA: TGTGCCAGCAGTTCCACGTGGATGGAAGGCGGGGAGCTGTTTTTT
J gene: TRBJ1-1; V gene: TRBV29-1; D gene: NA; clone size: NA; CDR3 protein: CSVGRPRGRYTEAFF; CDR3 DNA: TGCAGCGTTGGTCGGCCGCGGGGACGATATACTGAAGCTTTCTTT
J gene: TRBJ2-7; V gene: TRBV9; D gene: NA; clone size: NA; CDR3 protein: CASSAGPDGEQYF; CDR3 DNA: TGTGCCAGCAGCGCTGGGCCCGATGGGGAGCAGTACTTC
J gene: TRBJ2-3; V gene: TRBV5-1; D gene: NA; clone size: few; CDR3 protein: CASRPLGQRTDTQYF; CDR3 DNA: TGCGCCTCCCGTCCTTTAGGACAGCGCACAGATACGCAGTATTTT
J gene: TRBJ2-5; V gene: TRBV9; D gene: NA; clone size: NA; CDR3 protein: CASSSRGDSQETQYF; CDR3 DNA: TGTGCCAGCAGCTCCCGGGGGGACAGCCAAGAGACCCAGTACTTC
J gene: TRBJ2-7; V gene: TRBV18; D gene: NA; clone size: NA; CDR3 protein: CASSAGTGPYEQYF; CDR3 DNA: TGTGCCAGCTCTGCGGGGACCGGCCCCTACGAGCAGTACTTC
J gene: TRBJ2-3; V gene: TRBV5-1; D gene: NA; clone size: NA; CDR3 protein: CASRFAGAGTDTQYF; CDR3 DNA: TGCGCCAGCAGATTCGCAGGGGCTGGCACAGATACGCAGTATTTT
J gene: TRBJ2-2; V gene: TRBV19; D gene: TRBD2; clone size: NA; CDR3 protein: CASRNRGQREGVPSTNTGELFF; CDR3 DNA: TGTGCCAGTAGGAACAGGGGCCAGCGGGAGGGCGTCCCATCAACGAACACCGGGGAGCTGTTTTTT
J gene: TRBJ2-7; V gene: TRBV7-8; D gene: NA; clone size: NA; CDR3 protein: CASSLVPLGGEQYF; CDR3 DNA: TGTGCCAGCAGCTTAGTTCCTTTAGGGGGCGAGCAGTACTTC
J gene: TRBJ2-7; V gene: TRBV6-5; D gene: NA; clone size: NA; CDR3 protein: CASSGPGGTYEQYF; CDR3 DNA: TGTGCCAGCAGCGGCCCGGGCGGGACCTACGAGCAGTACTTC
J gene: TRBJ2-2; V gene: TRBV2; D gene: TRBD2; clone size: NA; CDR3 protein: CASSPRLAGSGELFF; CDR3 DNA: TGTGCCAGCAGTCCTCGACTAGCGGGATCCGGGGAGCTGTTTTTT
J gene: TRBJ1-4; V gene: TRBV4-1; D gene: NA; clone size: NA; CDR3 protein: CASSQDGRVVEKLFF; CDR3 DNA: TGCGCCAGCAGCCAAGATGGCAGGGTCGTTGAAAAACTGTTTTTT
J gene: TRBJ1-3; V gene: TRBV5-1; D gene: NA; clone size: NA; CDR3 protein: CASSAGSSGNTIYF; CDR3 DNA: TGCGCCAGCAGCGCGGGATCCTCTGGAAACACCATATATTTT
J gene: TRBJ2-2; V gene: TRBV5-1; D gene: NA; clone size: NA; CDR3 protein: CASRFIQGTRVAGELFF; CDR3 DNA: TGCGCCAGCAGGTTTATTCAGGGTACGCGGGTCGCCGGGGAGCTGTTTTTT
J gene: TRBJ2-7; V gene: TRBV11-2; D gene: TRBD1; clone size: NA; CDR3 protein: CASSLNQGADEQYF; CDR3 DNA: TGTGCCAGCAGCTTAAACCAGGGGGCTGACGAGCAGTACTTC
J gene: TRBJ1-4; V gene: TRBV5-4; D gene: TRBD1; clone size: NA; CDR3 protein: CASSTKPLDRGNNEKLFF; CDR3 DNA: TGTGCCAGCAGCACTAAGCCCTTGGACAGGGGGAATAATGAAAAACTGTTTTTT
J gene: TRBJ1-4; V gene: TRBV5-4; D gene: NA; clone size: NA; CDR3 protein: CASSSLEGAGANEKLFF; CDR3 DNA: TGTGCCAGCAGCTCTTTGGAAGGGGCAGGGGCTAATGAAAAACTGTTTTTT
J gene: TRBJ1-2; V gene: TRBV28; D gene: NA; clone size: NA; CDR3 protein: CASSSGGYGYTF; CDR3 DNA: TGTGCCAGCAGTTCCGGAGGGTATGGCTACACCTTC
J gene: TRBJ1-2; V gene: TRBV28; D gene: NA; clone size: NA; CDR3 protein: CASSPGRYGYTF; CDR3 DNA: TGTGCCAGCAGTCCGGGACGGTATGGCTACACCTTC
J gene: TRBJ2-1; V gene: TRBV11-2; D gene: NA; clone size: NA; CDR3 protein: CASSPYGRDLYNEQFF; CDR3 DNA: TGTGCCAGCAGCCCGTATGGGCGGGACTTATACAATGAGCAGTTCTTC
J gene: TRBJ2-7; V gene: TRBV18; D gene: TRBD2; clone size: NA; CDR3 protein: CASSARGGWGEQYF; CDR3 DNA: TGTGCCAGCTCAGCGCGGGGGGGTTGGGGCGAGCAGTACTTC
J gene: TRBJ1-2; V gene: TRBV6-1; D gene: NA; clone size: NA; CDR3 protein: CASSDQGPYGYTF; CDR3 DNA: TGTGCCAGCAGTGACCAGGGGCCCTATGGCTACACCTTC
J gene: TRBJ2-1; V gene: TRBV30; D gene: NA; clone size: NA; CDR3 protein: CAWSVQLAWFF; CDR3 DNA: TGTGCCTGGAGTGTACAGCTCGCCTGGTTCTTC
J gene: TRBJ1-1; V gene: TRBV19; D gene: NA; clone size: NA; CDR3 protein: CASSPSELHTEAFF; CDR3 DNA: TGTGCCAGTAGTCCCAGTGAGCTGCACACTGAAGCTTTCTTT
J gene: TRBJ2-7; V gene: TRBV11-1; D gene: NA; clone size: NA; CDR3 protein: CASSFGQTYEQYF; CDR3 DNA: TGTGCCAGCAGCTTCGGGCAGACCTACGAGCAGTACTTC
J gene: TRBJ2-5; V gene: TRBV7-6; D gene: NA; clone size: NA; CDR3 protein: CASSLGGSKETQYF; CDR3 DNA: TGTGCCAGCAGCTTAGGGGGCAGTAAAGAGACCCAGTACTTC
J gene: TRBJ1-5; V gene: TRBV18; D gene: TRBD1; clone size: NA; CDR3 protein: CASSPLQGGGNQPQHF; CDR3 DNA: TGTGCCAGCTCACCATTACAGGGGGGGGGCAATCAGCCCCAGCATTTT
J gene: TRBJ1-1; V gene: TRBV6-1; D gene: TRBD1; clone size: NA; CDR3 protein: CASSHWTGENTEAFF; CDR3 DNA: TGTGCCAGCAGTCACTGGACAGGGGAGAACACTGAAGCTTTCTTT
J gene: TRBJ2-5; V gene: TRBV7-3; D gene: TRBD1; clone size: NA; CDR3 protein: CASSPGQGVETQYF; CDR3 DNA: TGTGCCAGCAGCCCGGGACAGGGGGTAGAGACCCAGTACTTC
J gene: TRBJ1-5; V gene: TRBV2; D gene: TRBD1; clone size: NA; CDR3 protein: CASSETGFNQPQHF; CDR3 DNA: TGTGCCAGCAGCGAGACAGGGTTTAATCAGCCCCAGCATTTT
J gene: TRBJ2-3; V gene: TRBV11-2; D gene: NA; clone size: NA; CDR3 protein: CASSPGVTSTDTQYF; CDR3 DNA: TGTGCCAGCAGCCCTGGAGTCACTAGCACAGATACGCAGTATTTT
J gene: TRBJ1-1; V gene: TRBV5-8; D gene: TRBD1; clone size: NA; CDR3 protein: CASSARRGTVNTEAFF; CDR3 DNA: TGTGCCAGCAGCGCCCGGCGGGGGACAGTCAACACTGAAGCTTTCTTT
J gene: TRBJ1-2; V gene: TRBV4-1; D gene: NA; clone size: NA; CDR3 protein: CASRRTNYGYTF; CDR3 DNA: TGCGCCAGCAGACGGACTAACTATGGCTACACCTTC
J gene: TRBJ2-5; V gene: TRBV5-1; D gene: NA; clone size: few; CDR3 protein: CASSLGSAFQETQYF; CDR3 DNA: TGCGCCAGCAGCTTGGGCAGCGCTTTCCAAGAGACCCAGTACTTC
J gene: TRBJ2-2; V gene: TRBV11-3; D gene: NA; clone size: NA; CDR3 protein: CASSRPNTGELFF; CDR3 DNA: TGTGCCAGCAGCCGCCCGAACACCGGGGAGCTGTTTTTT
J gene: TRBJ2-1; V gene: TRBV29-1; D gene: TRBD1; clone size: once; CDR3 protein: CSVLGQAYNEQFF; CDR3 DNA: TGCAGCGTGCTGGGACAGGCCTACAATGAGCAGTTCTTC
J gene: TRBJ2-1; V gene: TRBV2; D gene: NA; clone size: NA; CDR3 protein: CASTEDQENEQFF; CDR3 DNA: TGTGCCAGCACCGAGGACCAGGAAAATGAGCAGTTCTTC
J gene: TRBJ2-7; V gene: TRBV2; D gene: NA; clone size: NA; CDR3 protein: CASSGRQTYYEQYF; CDR3 DNA: TGTGCCAGCAGTGGGCGACAGACATACTACGAGCAGTACTTC
J gene: TRBJ2-5; V gene: TRBV7-3; D gene: NA; clone size: NA; CDR3 protein: CASSSQGGGQETQYF; CDR3 DNA: TGTGCCAGCAGCTCACAGGGAGGGGGACAAGAGACCCAGTACTTC
J gene: TRBJ2-7; V gene: TRBV7-9; D gene: NA; clone size: NA; CDR3 protein: CASSPRVGSVVEQYF; CDR3 DNA: TGTGCCAGCAGCCCTCGGGTGGGATCAGTGGTCGAGCAGTACTTC
J gene: TRBJ2-7; V gene: TRBV7-9; D gene: NA; clone size: NA; CDR3 protein: CASTGAGWLYEQYF; CDR3 DNA: TGTGCCAGCACTGGGGCAGGCTGGTTATACGAGCAGTACTTC
J gene: TRBJ1-1; V gene: TRBV10-2; D gene: NA; clone size: NA; CDR3 protein: CASGRRYTEAFF; CDR3 DNA: TGCGCCAGCGGCAGAAGGTACACTGAAGCTTTCTTT
J gene: TRBJ1-2; V gene: TRBV6-1; D gene: TRBD1; clone size: NA; CDR3 protein: CASSEVGQGGYGYTF; CDR3 DNA: TGTGCCAGCAGTGAAGTAGGACAGGGGGGCTATGGCTACACCTTC
J gene: TRBJ2-1; V gene: TRBV5-1; D gene: TRBD1; clone size: NA; CDR3 protein: CASSPGQGKYNEQFF; CDR3 DNA: TGCGCCAGCAGCCCCGGACAGGGAAAGTACAATGAGCAGTTCTTC
J gene: TRBJ2-1; V gene: TRBV6-6; D gene: TRBD1; clone size: few; CDR3 protein: CASSRGQDNEQFF; CDR3 DNA: TGTGCCAGCAGCCGGGGACAGGACAATGAGCAGTTCTTC
J gene: TRBJ1-5; V gene: TRBV6-4; D gene: NA; clone size: NA; CDR3 protein: CASSEWPLAAGNQPQHF; CDR3 DNA: TGTGCCAGCAGTGAGTGGCCCTTAGCCGCGGGCAATCAGCCCCAGCATTTT
J gene: TRBJ2-3; V gene: TRBV5-1; D gene: TRBD2; clone size: NA; CDR3 protein: CASSFGLAGGPRDTQYF; CDR3 DNA: TGCGCCAGCAGCTTCGGACTAGCGGGAGGGCCCAGAGATACGCAGTATTTT
J gene: TRBJ2-7; V gene: TRBV6-4; D gene: NA; clone size: NA; CDR3 protein: CASRTGTGREQYF; CDR3 DNA: TGTGCCAGCAGAACCGGTACCGGGCGCGAGCAGTACTTC
J gene: TRBJ2-2; V gene: TRBV29-1; D gene: TRBD1; clone size: NA; CDR3 protein: CSVDTPQGTGELFF; CDR3 DNA: TGCAGCGTTGATACGCCACAGGGGACCGGGGAGCTGTTTTTT
J gene: TRBJ2-6; V gene: TRBV7-8; D gene: NA; clone size: NA; CDR3 protein: CASSFRQRSSGANVLTF; CDR3 DNA: TGTGCCAGCAGCTTTCGACAACGAAGCTCTGGGGCCAACGTCCTGACTTTC